The next 28 T cell receptor beta chains were all read from a single sample in a study of cytotoxic CD8 clonotypes in ibrutinib-treated CLL. Some clones are missing from TCRdb's copy, which holds only in-frame ones; the method was immunoSEQ multiplex PCR. The sample includes roughly 70,000 clones, just over 90% of them seen just once. This sample comprised PBMCs, obtained after 12 months of ibrutinib treatment. The source is a human donor with chronic lymphocytic leukemia.

The V gene is TRBV6-1, the J gene TRBJ1-1; TRBD1 agrees at 7 bases. V lost 6 bases and J lost 4; bases outside the gene matches: 5. This CDR3 spans 13 amino acids. CDR1 and CDR2 from the germline V gene are MNHNS and SASEGT. CDR3 protein: CASRLGTATEAFF. The CDR3 coding sequence is TGTGCCAGCAGGCTAGGGACAGCCACTGAAGCTTTCTTT.

V gene TRBV5-6 combines with J gene TRBJ2-6; a possible D gene is TRBD2 (5 bases). From germline, CDR1 is SGHDT and CDR2 YYEEEE. Trimming left V 1 base short and J 3 bases short, with 14 bases between. This CDR3 contains 17 residues. Here the CDR3 reads CASSLKRRRSGANVLTF. The CDR3 DNA sequence: TGTGCCAGCAGCTTGAAACGCCGGAGGAGTGGGGCCAACGTCCTGACTTTC.

This chain links TRBV2 with TRBJ2-2; D gene unclear. There are 12 residues in the CDR3. Per the germline V gene, CDR1 is SNHLY and CDR2 is FYNNEI. V dropped 7 bases and J dropped 4 bases, with 7 bases sitting between them. CDR3 in amino acids: CASILPTGELFF. CDR3 sequence (DNA): TGTGCCAGCATTCTTCCCACCGGGGAGCTGTTTTTT.

The chain couples TRBV5-1 to TRBJ1-1; D is perhaps TRBD1 (5 bases). Per germline, CDR1 SGHRS and CDR2 YFSETQ. V lost 4 bases, J lost 1 base, and 8 bases lay in between. This CDR3 has 13 residues. The CDR3, as DNA: TGCGCCAGCAGCGAAGGGGAGAACACTGAAGCTTTCTTT. This encodes CASSEGENTEAFF.

The chain combines TRBV5-1 with TRBJ1-1, with D tentatively TRBD1 (6 bases). The CDR3 extends over 15 amino acids. Trimming removed 0 bases from V and 1 base from J, with 10 bases in between. The germline V gene has CDR1 SGHRS and CDR2 YFSETQ. The CDR3 nucleotides are TGCGCCAGCAGCTTGGTGGGGGGCAGGAACACTGAAGCTTTCTTT. It encodes CASSLVGGRNTEAFF.

This clone was counted a single time. The chain joins TRBV6-6 to TRBJ2-2; the D is unclear. Trimming removed 6 bases from V and 6 bases from J, with 17 bases in between. CDR3 length: 15 amino acids. In germline, CDR1 is MNHNY, CDR2 SVGAGI (reference sequence). The DNA of the CDR3 is TGTGCCAGCAGCCAGACAACCCGTTCCGCCGGGGAGCTGTTTTTT. Translated, it gives CASSQTTRSAGELFF.

CDR3 sequence reads: CASSPGTLANTGELFF. CDR3 sequence (DNA): TGTGCCAGCAGCCCCGGGACTCTCGCGAACACCGGGGAGCTGTTTTTT. V is TRBV7-3 and J is TRBJ2-2, with D possibly TRBD2 on 6 matching bases. V was shortened by 5 bases and J by 0 bases, with 13 bases between the two germline ends. The CDR3 has 16 residues. Germline values: CDR1 SGHTA, CDR2 FQGTGA.

CDR3 sequence (DNA): TGTGCCAGCAGTTCAGACCCTGGGCCATACCCCGAGCAGTACTTC. Translation: CASSSDPGPYPEQYF. This chain uses TRBV27 with TRBJ2-7; D remains ambiguous. This CDR3 is built from 15 residues. CDR1 MNHEY and CDR2 SMNVEV come from the germline V gene (reference sequence). V lost 4 bases, J lost 6 bases, and 19 bases lay in between.

This chain links TRBV29-1 with TRBJ2-1, with D possibly being TRBD2 (5 bases). Germline assignment: CDR1 SQVTM and CDR2 ANQGSEA. Deletions cut 4 bases from V and 6 bases from J, with 19 bases between. This CDR3 region has 15 residues. The CDR3 sequence: CSVVGFRGWVNEQFF. The CDR3 coding sequence is TGCAGCGTTGTCGGTTTTCGGGGATGGGTCAATGAGCAGTTCTTC.

The chain is built from TRBV28 and TRBJ2-5, with 7 positions matching TRBD2. The DNA end is more similar to TRBJ2-7, so the J call may be wrong. The CDR3 covers 16 residues. The germline V gene has CDR1 MDHEN and CDR2 SYDVKM. CDR3 residues: CASSLERRGVTYEQYF. DNA for the CDR3: TGTGCCAGCAGTTTAGAACGTCGGGGGGTAACCTACGAGCAGTACTTC.

The chain couples TRBV19 to TRBJ2-7; 7 nucleotides match TRBD2. There are 14 residues in the CDR3. Germline CDR1 reads LNHDA; CDR2 reads SQIVND (reference sequence). J lost 4 bases, V lost 2 bases, and 5 bases had no gene match. The CDR3 here is CASSIRTSSYEQYF. The CDR3 nucleotides are TGTGCCAGTAGTATACGGACTAGTTCGTACGAGCAGTACTTC.

The gene calls are TRBV6-6 and TRBJ1-3; D gene unclear. The length of the CDR3 is 16 residues. The V gene's germline CDR1 is MNHNY and CDR2 SVGAGI (reference sequence). The V and J ends lost 2 bases and 2 bases respectively, with 13 bases between them. The CDR3 DNA reads TGTGCCAGCAGTTACACCCAGCCCGAAACTGGAAACACCATATATTTT. Its protein is CASSYTQPETGNTIYF.

The rearrangement joins TRBV10-1 to TRBJ2-5; 11 positions match TRBD2. Trimming took 2 bases from V and 5 from J; bases not matched to a gene: 7. Germline values: CDR1 WNHNN, CDR2 SYGVQD (reference sequence). This CDR3 region has 16 residues. CDR3 protein: CASSETPGLAAETQYF. CDR3 DNA: TGCGCCAGCAGTGAGACACCGGGACTAGCGGCCGAGACCCAGTACTTC.

This chain links TRBV18 with TRBJ2-3; tentative D call: TRBD2 (6 bases). The V and J ends lost 4 bases and 3 bases respectively, with 14 bases between them. This CDR3 is built from 15 residues. Germline loops: CDR1 KGHSH, CDR2 LQKENI. CDR3 sequence (DNA): TGTGCCAGCTCACGCGTCGGAGGGGCGACAGATACGCAGTATTTT. It translates to CASSRVGGATDTQYF.

This chain joins TRBV11-3 and TRBJ2-5; 8 bases agree with TRBD1. Unmatched junction bases numbered 9, after V lost 6 bases and J lost 6 bases. Germline lookup yields CDR1 SGHNT and CDR2 YENEEA. The CDR3 is 14 residues long. CDR3: CASRSGQAEKTQYF. The CDR3 region has the DNA TGTGCCAGCAGATCGGGACAGGCCGAGAAGACCCAGTACTTC.

V gene TRBV2 combines with J gene TRBJ1-4; a possible D gene is TRBD1 (5 bases). Trimming took 8 bases from V and 10 from J, leaving 11 bases between them. This CDR3 is built from 11 residues. The germline V gene encodes CDR1 SNHLY and CDR2 FYNNEI. CDR3 sequence: CASDIGGKLFF. The CDR3 nucleotides read TGTGCCAGCGACATCGGGGGAAAACTGTTTTTT.

The chain uses TRBV6-6 and TRBJ2-7; D remains unclear. The CDR3 extends over 13 amino acids. Trimming stripped 6 bases from V and 4 bases from J, with 13 bases between. Germline CDR1 is MNHNY and CDR2 is SVGAGI (reference sequence). The CDR3 DNA is TGTGCCAGCAGCCAAAACCTGGCTTACGAGCAGTACTTC. Residues: CASSQNLAYEQYF.

This clone has just one count. This CDR3 reads CSVQGLGVSNYGYTF. CDR3 sequence (DNA): TGCAGCGTTCAGGGTTTAGGGGTGTCTAACTATGGCTACACCTTC. The genes are TRBV29-1 and TRBJ1-2, with a tentative D call TRBD1 (5 bases). Germline lookup yields CDR1 SQVTM and CDR2 ANQGSEA. This CDR3 has 15 residues. V was pared by 5 bases and J by 0 bases, with 16 bases between.

This clone appeared once. The same CDR3 arises from other DNA sequences in this sample as well. The chain couples TRBV7-3 to TRBJ2-1; perhaps TRBD2 as D (5 bases). Per germline, CDR1 SGHTA and CDR2 FQGTGA. CDR3 length equals 17 residues. Trimming left V 4 bases short and J 3 bases short, with 19 bases between. CDR3 coding DNA: TGTGCCAGCAGCTCCCCGGTAGGAGGCGTTTACTACAATGAGCAGTTCTTC. It is translated as CASSSPVGGVYYNEQFF.

The chain carries TRBV18 and TRBJ1-1; D is possibly TRBD1 (5 bases). The ends were cut back, 4 bases at V and 1 base at J, with 13 bases in the middle. CDR1 KGHSH and CDR2 LQKENI come from the germline V gene. The CDR3 is made up of 15 amino acids. The CDR3 region is CASSLGGLGNTEAFF. The CDR3 DNA is TGTGCCAGCTCACTCGGGGGACTGGGGAACACTGAAGCTTTCTTT. Variable domain in full (rest from reference TRBV18 and TRBJ1-1): NAGVMQNPRHLVRRRGQEARLRCSPMKGHSHVYWYRQLPEEGLKFMVYLQKENIIDESGMPKERFSAEFPKEGPSILRIQQVVRGDSAAYFCASSLGGLGNTEAFFGQGTRLTVV.

The chain recombines TRBV18 with TRBJ1-2, with D hard to call. CDR3 size: 13 residues. Trimming removed 7 bases from V and 5 bases from J, with 14 bases in between. From germline, CDR1 is KGHSH and CDR2 LQKENI. The CDR3 DNA reads as TGTGCCAGCTACGCAACCTCCGGATATGGCTACACCTTC. It codes for CASYATSGYGYTF.

CDR3 in amino acids: CASTLAGISYNEQFF. The DNA of the CDR3 is TGTGCCAGTACTCTAGCGGGGATATCCTACAATGAGCAGTTCTTC. V and J are TRBV19 and TRBJ2-1; 9 positions match TRBD2. Germline assignment: CDR1 LNHDA and CDR2 SQIVND (reference sequence). With V trimmed by 7 bases and J by 1 base, 5 bases remained unmatched. This CDR3 region has 15 residues.

The chain has TRBV6-1 and TRBJ2-5, with a possible D match to TRBD1 (6 bases). Germline V CDR1 and CDR2: MNHNS, SASEGT. The CDR3 is 14 amino acids. V lost 4 bases and J 5 bases, leaving 14 bases between the germline ends. The CDR3 region has the DNA TGTGCCAGCAGTGTGGCAGGGGAAGGGGAGACCCAGTACTTC. Residues: CASSVAGEGETQYF.

The V gene is TRBV19, the J gene TRBJ2-2; 9 bases match TRBD2. V dropped 4 bases and J dropped 6; count of bases not matched to a gene: 3. This CDR3 spans 14 amino acids. In germline, CDR1 is LNHDA, CDR2 SQIVND (reference sequence). In DNA form, the CDR3 reads TGTGCCAGTAGTACCGAGCGGGAGGCCGGGGAGCTGTTTTTT. This codes for CASSTEREAGELFF.

The V and J genes are TRBV6-6 and TRBJ2-5; the D is unclear. Between the trimmed V and J ends, which lost 2 bases and 4 bases, there was a span of 2 bases. This CDR3 region has 11 residues. Germline V lookup: CDR1 MNHNY, CDR2 SVGAGI (reference sequence). The CDR3 nucleotides are TGTGCCAGCAGTTACCTAGAGACCCAGTACTTC. This codes for CASSYLETQYF.

V is TRBV29-1 and J is TRBJ2-1; 8 positions agree with TRBD2. Germline V gene sequence: CDR1 SQVTM, CDR2 ANQGSEA. This CDR3 contains 16 residues. V lost 0 bases and J lost 8; bases outside the gene matches: 12. DNA for the CDR3: TGCAGCGTTGAAGATCTGGGACTAGGAAAATCGGATGAGCAGTTCTTC. Translating gives CSVEDLGLGKSDEQFF.

The chain joins TRBV4-1 to TRBJ2-7, with TRBD2 matching over 8 bases. Trimming took 0 bases from V and 3 from J; bases not matched to a gene: 7. The CDR3 totals 16 residues. Germline assignment: CDR1 MGHRA and CDR2 YSYEKL. The CDR3 nucleotides are TGCGCCAGCAGCCAAGATCGGGGGGGAGCCCTCTACGAGCAGTACTTC. The encoded protein is CASSQDRGGALYEQYF.

The chain has TRBV19 and TRBJ2-7; 8 positions match TRBD2. This CDR3 has 16 amino acids. CDR1 is LNHDA and CDR2 is SQIVND in the germline V gene (reference sequence). J was trimmed by 3 bases and V by 5 bases; bases with no gene match: 12. In DNA, the CDR3 is TGTGCCAGTAGTTTCACCGGGACTAGTCCCCTCTACGAGCAGTACTTC. Translated: CASSFTGTSPLYEQYF. The entire variable domain, with the rest obtained from reference TRBV19 and TRBJ2-7, is as follows: DGGITQSPKYLFRKEGQNVTLSCEQNLNHDAMYWYRQDPGQGLRLIYYSQIVNDFQKGDIAEGYSVSREKKESFPLTVTSAQKNPTAFYLCASSFTGTSPLYEQYFGPGTRLTVT.